Listed here are 14 T cell receptor beta chains from one sample, sequenced in a study of shared clonotypes between healthy human individuals. Clones were read by immunoSEQ multiplex PCR, and TCRdb kept only the in-frame ones, dropping some. The data show 2 million to 3 million clones, approximately 93% seen once. The sequenced sample was naive CD4+ T cells from PBMCs. Described subset: CD45RA+ positively selected. Receptor source: a man aged 18 to 35 in good health. Some clones in this sample may be carry-over from other donors' samples.

The chain recombines TRBV5-1 with TRBJ1-2; no reliable D call. Per germline, CDR1 SGHRS and CDR2 YFSETQ. The CDR3 spans 13 residues. V lost 3 bases and J lost 5, with 11 bases in between. The CDR3 spells CASSSSGDYGYTF. CDR3 DNA: TGCGCCAGCAGCTCGAGTGGGGATTATGGCTACACCTTC. Filled out from reference TRBV5-1 and TRBJ1-2, the complete variable domain reads KAGVTQTPRYLIKTRGQQVTLSCSPISGHRSVSWYQQTPGQGLQFLFEYFSETQRNKGNFPGRFSGRQFSNSRSEMNVSTLELGDSALYLCASSSSGDYGYTFGSGTRLTVV.

The chain joins TRBV15 to TRBJ2-7; D unresolved. V was shortened by 8 bases and J by 0 bases, with 14 bases between the two germline ends. CDR3 size: 14 residues. CDR1 is LNHNV and CDR2 is YYDKDF in the germline V gene (reference sequence). CDR3 sequence reads: CATSATRNSYEQYF. The CDR3 DNA is TGTGCCACCTCAGCCACGCGGAACTCCTACGAGCAGTACTTC.

The chain employs TRBV18 and TRBJ2-5, with D unresolved. Germline-derived CDR1 and CDR2 are KGHSH and LQKENI. Trimming stripped 10 bases from V and 7 bases from J, with 22 bases between. This CDR3 region has 14 residues. CDR3 sequence: CATLPDRFQATQYF. The CDR3 bases are TGTGCCACGCTCCCGGACCGCTTCCAGGCGACCCAGTACTTC.

The DNA for the CDR3 is TGTGCCAGCAGCTTAGTCGGGGGGGAAAAACTGTTTTTT. It yields the protein CASSLVGGEKLFF. The chain joins TRBV7-9 to TRBJ1-4; perhaps TRBD1 as D (5 bases). The CDR3 sequence is 13 residues long. In germline, CDR1 is SEHNR, CDR2 FQNEAQ (reference sequence). Trimming shortened V by 1 base and J by 8 bases, and 8 bases separated the two germline ends.

V gene TRBV18 combines with J gene TRBJ2-3; 8 bases agree with TRBD2. This CDR3 is built from 15 residues. V dropped 0 bases and J dropped 2; count of bases not matched to a gene: 1. Germline V gives CDR1 KGHSH, CDR2 LQKENI. The CDR3 sequence: CASSPPSGATDTQYF. The DNA for the CDR3 is TGTGCCAGCTCACCACCTAGCGGGGCCACAGATACGCAGTATTTT.

The chain links TRBV5-1 to TRBJ2-3; D possibly matches TRBD1 or TRBD2 (6 bases each). Germline CDR1 SGHRS, CDR2 YFSETQ. The CDR3 sequence is 14 residues long. Deletions cut 2 bases from V and 6 bases from J, with 13 bases between. The CDR3 coding sequence is TGCGCCAGCAGCTTAGGGGGAGGAGGGGATACGCAGTATTTT. Residues: CASSLGGGGDTQYF.

The rearrangement uses TRBV6-6 and TRBJ2-1; D might be TRBD2 (8 bases). The germline V and J ends were trimmed by 10 bases and 3 bases, with 22 bases remaining between them. CDR1 and CDR2 (germline): MNHNY, SVGAGI (reference sequence). The CDR3 contains 16 residues. CDR3 bases: TGTGCCACCCTCCCTCGGGAGGGACAGCTCTACAATGAGCAGTTCTTC. Translation gives CATLPREGQLYNEQFF.

A remark on this clone: The same CDR3 also results from other DNA sequences found in this sample. The V gene is TRBV20-1, the J gene TRBJ1-1, with D tentatively TRBD1 (5 bases). CDR1 is DFQATT, CDR2 SNEGSKA, per germline (reference sequence). V was cut by 6 bases and J by 4 bases, with 9 bases left in between. This CDR3 has 11 residues. The CDR3 protein is CSAERGTEAFF. The CDR3 nucleotides are TGCAGTGCCGAGAGGGGCACTGAAGCTTTCTTT.

This clone has more than one count but fewer than ten. DNA of the CDR3: TGTGCCATCAGTACCCAGAGCTCCTACGAGCAGTACTTC. Translating gives CAISTQSSYEQYF. The chain employs TRBV10-3 and TRBJ2-7, with D unresolved. This CDR3 is built from 13 residues. Trimming cost V 5 bases and J 0 bases, with 8 bases left between them. Germline lookup yields CDR1 ENHRY and CDR2 SYGVKD.

The sample holds a few counts of this clone. The chain has TRBV4-2 and TRBJ1-1, with a possible D match to TRBD1 (6 bases). From germline, CDR1 is LGHNA and CDR2 YNFKEQ. The CDR3 length is 15 residues. V lost 2 bases and J 0 bases, leaving 10 bases between the germline ends. The CDR3, as DNA: TGTGCCAGCAGCCAACGTGACAGGATGAACACTGAAGCTTTCTTT. It is translated as CASSQRDRMNTEAFF.

The genes are TRBV7-2 and TRBJ1-1; D ambiguous. Germline CDR1 is SGHTA and CDR2 is FQGNSA. V lost 0 bases, J lost 5 bases, and 13 bases lay in between. This CDR3 has 15 amino acids. The CDR3 here is CASSLAGGSLTEAFF. CDR3 in DNA: TGTGCCAGCAGCTTAGCTGGCGGGTCTTTGACTGAAGCTTTCTTT.

Details on this clone: Other DNA sequences in the sample encode the same CDR3. This chain links TRBV15 with TRBJ2-1; 12 bases align to TRBD2. V lost 0 bases, J lost 2 bases, and 2 bases stayed unmatched. From germline, CDR1 is LNHNV and CDR2 YYDKDF (reference sequence). The CDR3 is 17 amino acids. CDR3 DNA sequence: TGTGCCACCAGCAGAGACCGACTAGCGGGAGCCTACAATGAGCAGTTCTTC. Translating gives CATSRDRLAGAYNEQFF.

V gene TRBV14 combines with J gene TRBJ2-7; D is possibly TRBD2 (5 bases). Trimming removed 3 bases from V and 7 bases from J, with 13 bases in between. The CDR3 length is 13 residues. Germline CDR1 is SGHDN and CDR2 is FVKESK. The CDR3 loop is CASSQWLASEQYF. The CDR3 DNA sequence: TGTGCCAGCAGCCAGTGGCTAGCCTCGGAGCAGTACTTC.

This clone was detected a few times. J is TRBJ1-5 and V is TRBV10-3; D unresolved. The germline V and J ends were trimmed by 2 bases and 4 bases, with 12 bases remaining between them. Germline lookup yields CDR1 ENHRY and CDR2 SYGVKD. This CDR3 comprises 15 residues. CDR3 in DNA: TGTGCCATCAGTGAGGAGGGCAGAGCGAATCAGCCCCAGCATTTT. This gives the protein CAISEEGRANQPQHF.